This T cell receptor beta chain was retrieved from a study of T-cell memory formation after mild COVID-19. Study-level points and caveats: Later expanders leaned CD4+, whereas clones that contracted between day 15 and 85 were balanced CD4/CD8. Some clones that responded were present in memory (sampled pre-infection), which suggests cross-reactive memory joined.

About this clonotype itself: What it binds is not known.

Barcoded TCR alpha and TCR beta cDNA libraries with UMIs came from 5'RACE using constant-segment primers. TCRdb fed the 5' RACE reads into MiXCR, producing one record per CDR3 protein. The sample lists 280,000 or so distinct CDR3 sequences; approximately 8.4% were seen once. There are 15 residues in the CDR3. The germline V gene has CDR1 LGHNA and CDR2 YSLEER. V was pared by 2 bases and J by 4 bases, with 12 bases between. The chain recombines TRBV4-3 with TRBJ2-1, with D perhaps TRBD2 (5 bases). The TCR originated in a man aged 18 to 29 who had mild COVID-19 (a few samples of this study predate the infection). Cell type and time point are not known. Sequencing was performed on PBMCs or a T cell subset sorted from them (not recorded which). In DNA form, the CDR3 reads TGCGCCAGCAGCCAACGTGGAGGCCCATACAATGAGCAGTTCTTC. Translation gives CASSQRGGPYNEQFF.